This T cell receptor beta chain was found in a study of lymphopenia after photon versus proton radiotherapy. Profiling relied on immunoSEQ multiplex PCR, and the TCRdb table lists in-frame clones only, not all of them. There are some 30,000 clones in the sample; under 90% occur only once, and 5.5% to 7.5% lies in the top ten. On this clone: The antigen remains unidentified. In the same sample, other DNA sequences code for this CDR3.

General observations from the study: Larger post-nadir TCR diversity loss correlated inversely with survival in deceased patients.

The germline gives CDR1 SEHNR, CDR2 FQNEAQ (reference sequence). The CDR3 sequence is 13 residues long. Trimming cost V 2 bases and J 0 bases, with 3 bases left between them. The sequence was collected from a woman aged 45-65 years with pancreatic cancer. Here the sequenced sample was peripheral blood, taken from a patient treated with photon-based radiotherapy. The gene calls are TRBV7-9 and TRBJ2-3; D ambiguous. The chain's CDR3 is CASSLLSTDTQYF. The CDR3 DNA follows: TGTGCCAGCAGCTTACTTAGCACAGATACGCAGTATTTT.